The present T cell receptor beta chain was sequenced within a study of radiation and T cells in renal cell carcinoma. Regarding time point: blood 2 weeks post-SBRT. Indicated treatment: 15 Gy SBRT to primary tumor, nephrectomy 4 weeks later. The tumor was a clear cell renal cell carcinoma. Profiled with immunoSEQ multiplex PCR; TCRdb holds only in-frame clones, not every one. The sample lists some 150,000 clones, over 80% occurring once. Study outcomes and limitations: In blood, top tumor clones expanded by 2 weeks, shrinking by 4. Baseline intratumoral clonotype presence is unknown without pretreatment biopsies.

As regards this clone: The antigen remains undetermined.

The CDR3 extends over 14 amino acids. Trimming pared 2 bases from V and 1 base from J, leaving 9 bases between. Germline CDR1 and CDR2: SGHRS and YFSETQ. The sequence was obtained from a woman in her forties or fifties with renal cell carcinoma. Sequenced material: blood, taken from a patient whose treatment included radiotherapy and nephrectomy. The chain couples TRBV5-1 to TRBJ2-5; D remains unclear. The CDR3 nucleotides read TGCGCCAGCAGCTTATGGGGATCCCAAGAGACCCAGTACTTC. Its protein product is CASSLWGSQETQYF.